This is a list of T cell receptor beta chains from one sample in a study of cytomegalovirus exposure and HLA in healthy donors. Here immunoSEQ multiplex PCR was the method, and the copy in TCRdb shows in-frame clones only, minus some. The sample holds over 200,000 clones, roughly 91% seen once. The material sequenced was PBMCs. These receptors originate from a young woman in good health and CMV-seronegative. Both conserved end residues are part of each CDR3. The D gene is left open where the match is weak. A clone size is listed for some rows: how often the clone was seen (once, few, many), or a class if it is expanded.

J	D	V	size	CDR3	DNA
TRBJ2-2	TRBD1	TRBV7-8	.	CASSLTTGGFQNTGELFF	TGTGCCAGCAGCTTAACTACAGGGGGGTTTCAGAACACCGGGGAGCTGTTTTTT
TRBJ2-2	TRBD1	TRBV7-2	.	CASSLVGTAYTGELFF	TGTGCCAGCAGCTTAGTAGGGACAGCGTACACCGGGGAGCTGTTTTTT
TRBJ1-6	.	TRBV4-2	once	CASSQEGGQNSPLHF	TGTGCCAGCAGCCAAGAAGGAGGACAGAATTCACCCCTCCACTTT
TRBJ2-5	.	TRBV4-2	.	CASSQGLAGSETQYF	TGTGCCAGCAGCCAAGGTCTGGCGGGGTCAGAGACCCAGTACTTC
TRBJ2-3	.	TRBV5-1	once	CASSLAGRGPADTQYF	TGCGCCAGCAGCTTGGCCGGCAGGGGTCCGGCAGATACGCAGTATTTT
TRBJ2-7	.	TRBV7-2	.	CASSLAVTVTGAMYEQYF	TGTGCCAGCAGCTTAGCGGTGACTGTGACGGGAGCTATGTACGAGCAGTACTTC
TRBJ2-5	.	TRBV7-6	.	CASSRLLAQETQYF	TGTGCCAGCAGCCGGCTTTTAGCCCAAGAGACCCAGTACTTC
TRBJ1-2	.	TRBV30	.	CASQPVDSHNYGYTF	TGTGCCTCCCAACCCGTGGACAGCCATAACTATGGCTACACCTTC
TRBJ2-7	TRBD1	TRBV4-3	.	CASSQGQGAPYEQYF	TGCGCCAGCAGCCAAGGACAGGGAGCGCCCTACGAGCAGTACTTC
TRBJ2-7	TRBD1	TRBV27	.	CASSPQLGTGGTEQYF	TGTGCCAGCAGTCCCCAACTTGGGACAGGGGGCACAGAGCAGTACTTC
TRBJ2-3	TRBD2	TRBV27	.	CASSLRGLAGGQGTDTQYF	TGTGCCAGCAGTTTAAGGGGACTAGCGGGGGGGCAGGGCACAGATACGCAGTATTTT
TRBJ1-4	.	TRBV27	.	CASSSLGQQGFYEKLFF	TGTGCCAGCAGTTCCCTCGGACAACAAGGGTTTTATGAAAAACTGTTTTTT
TRBJ1-1	.	TRBV7-9	.	CASSLARNTEAFF	TGTGCCAGCAGCTTAGCGCGGAACACTGAAGCTTTCTTT
TRBJ2-1	.	TRBV5-6	once	CAIKLRGASNEQFF	TGTGCCATTAAACTCAGGGGGGCCTCCAATGAGCAGTTCTTC
TRBJ1-6	.	TRBV2	.	CASSVGYNSPLHF	TGTGCCAGCAGTGTCGGCTATAATTCACCCCTCCACTTT
TRBJ2-7	TRBD2	TRBV5-1	.	CASSLELAGGSYEQYF	TGCGCCAGCAGCTTGGAACTAGCGGGGGGAAGCTACGAGCAGTACTTC
TRBJ1-4	.	TRBV7-9	.	CASSLRQSNEKLFF	TGTGCCAGCAGCTTAAGACAGAGTAATGAAAAACTGTTTTTT
TRBJ2-5	.	TRBV6-5	.	CASSLGEAETQYF	TGTGCCAGCAGCCTCGGGGAGGCGGAGACCCAGTACTTC
TRBJ2-1	TRBD2	TRBV11-3	.	CASSLVGGPYEQFF	TGTGCCAGCAGCTTAGTGGGAGGGCCGTATGAGCAGTTCTTC
TRBJ1-1	.	TRBV27	.	CASSLSIGELGTEAFF	TGTGCCAGCAGTTTATCGATCGGGGAGTTGGGCACTGAAGCTTTCTTT
TRBJ2-1	TRBD1	TRBV6-5	.	CASSKRTGGGEQFF	TGTGCCAGCAGTAAACGGACAGGGGGTGGTGAGCAGTTCTTC
TRBJ1-1	TRBD1	TRBV2	.	CASRGGQGFTEAFF	TGTGCCAGCAGGGGAGGACAGGGGTTCACTGAAGCTTTCTTT
TRBJ2-3	TRBD1	TRBV27	.	CASSPRTGWTDTQYF	TGTGCCAGCAGTCCGCGGACAGGGTGGACAGATACGCAGTATTTT
TRBJ1-3	.	TRBV15	.	CATSRDLPGPGNTIYF	TGTGCCACCAGCAGAGATCTGCCAGGGCCTGGAAACACCATATATTTT